The 30 T cell receptor beta chains below were found in one sample sequenced in a study of blood T cell repertoires in COVID-19. Libraries were prepared by immunoSEQ multiplex PCR; TCRdb keeps only in-frame clonotypes and omits some of them. This sample carries 55,000 to 65,000 clones, roughly four fifths of them seen once, and the ten largest clones take 3.5% to 4%. The sequenced sample consisted of peripheral blood. All receptors derive from an elderly woman with acute or convalescent COVID-19.

The chain recombines TRBV27 with TRBJ2-7; 9 bases agree with TRBD1. This CDR3 has 15 residues. After removal of 6 bases from V and 3 bases from J, the junction contained 9 bases not matched to a gene. The V gene's germline CDR1 is MNHEY and CDR2 SMNVEV (reference sequence). The CDR3 reads CASSRPGTGSYEQYF. CDR3 in DNA: TGTGCCAGCAGCCGCCCCGGGACAGGGAGCTACGAGCAGTACTTC.

This CDR3 reads CASSVQSSSGNTIYF. The CDR3 DNA reads as TGTGCCAGCAGCGTACAGTCCTCCTCTGGAAACACCATATATTTT. The chain carries TRBV2 and TRBJ1-3; no definite D call. The CDR3 loop spans 15 amino acids. V was shortened by 6 bases and J by 0 bases, with 12 bases between the two germline ends. The germline gives CDR1 SNHLY, CDR2 FYNNEI.

V and J are TRBV5-1 and TRBJ1-1, with D uncertain. From germline, CDR1 is SGHRS and CDR2 YFSETQ. V was shortened by 3 bases and J by 1 base, with 22 bases between the two germline ends. CDR3 length equals 18 residues. The CDR3 region has the DNA TGCGCCAGCAGCTCTGCCGCCCGGGAGGGAGCGGGGAACACTGAAGCTTTCTTT. Its protein product is CASSSAAREGAGNTEAFF.

The chain links TRBV10-1 to TRBJ2-7; D might be TRBD1 (5 bases). Trimming removed 0 bases from V and 3 bases from J, with 12 bases in between. Germline CDR1 is WNHNN and CDR2 is SYGVQD (reference sequence). The CDR3 consists of 15 residues. CDR3 protein: CASSESWQGCYEQYF. The CDR3 DNA reads TGCGCCAGCAGTGAGTCGTGGCAGGGTTGCTACGAGCAGTACTTC.

J is TRBJ2-5 and V is TRBV28; D not certain. Looked up from germline, CDR1 is MDHEN and CDR2 is SYDVKM. The CDR3 length is 13 residues. Trimming pared 3 bases from V and 4 bases from J, leaving 9 bases between. The CDR3, as DNA: TGTGCCAGCAGTTTCCCTTCCGGAGAGACCCAGTACTTC. Its protein product is CASSFPSGETQYF.

V is TRBV6-2 or TRBV6-3 and J is TRBJ2-7; D is perhaps TRBD1 (5 bases). Germline-derived CDR1 and CDR2 are MNHEY and SVGEGT. The V end lost 6 bases, the J end lost 3 bases, and 9 bases lay between the germline ends. The CDR3 is 12 amino acids. CDR3 nucleotides: TGTGCCAGCAGCTCCCAGGGCTACGAGCAGTACTTC. It yields the protein CASSSQGYEQYF.

This chain uses TRBV7-2 with TRBJ1-2; no reliable D call. CDR1 and CDR2 from the germline V gene are SGHTA and FQGNSA. Trimming shortened V by 2 bases and J by 4 bases, and 5 bases separated the two germline ends. The CDR3 runs 12 residues. CDR3 nucleotide sequence: TGTGCCAGCAGCTTACTAGGCTATGGCTACACCTTC. This encodes CASSLLGYGYTF.

This chain uses TRBV7-9 with TRBJ1-1; D possibly corresponds to TRBD1 (6 bases). Per the germline V gene, CDR1 is SEHNR and CDR2 is FQNEAQ (reference sequence). This CDR3 comprises 17 residues. Deletions cut 5 bases from V and 1 base from J, with 20 bases between. CDR3 nucleotide sequence: TGTGCCAGCAGCCTCGGGGAGGGGGGAATTTCGAACACTGAAGCTTTCTTT. This translates into CASSLGEGGISNTEAFF.

This sequence joins TRBV7-9 and TRBJ1-2, with D perhaps TRBD1 (6 bases). Trimming shortened V by 5 bases and J by 6 bases, and 16 bases separated the two germline ends. The CDR3 is made up of 14 amino acids. From germline, CDR1 is SEHNR and CDR2 FQNEAQ (reference sequence). This CDR3 reads CASSLLGGPDGYTF. The CDR3 DNA sequence: TGTGCCAGCAGCCTCCTGGGGGGGCCGGATGGCTACACCTTC.

The chain couples TRBV5-4 to TRBJ2-3, with 11 positions matching TRBD2. Germline V gives CDR1 SGHNT, CDR2 YYREEE (reference sequence). This CDR3 is 15 amino acids long. The V segment lost 5 bases and the J segment 5 bases; nucleotides outside the gene matches: 7. CDR3 nucleotides: TGTGCCAGCAGTCATAGCGGGGGGGCGGTAGATACGCAGTATTTT. Translating gives CASSHSGGAVDTQYF.

The chain employs TRBV3-1 (or the pseudogene TRBV3-2) and TRBJ2-7; 8 bases agree with TRBD2. The junction had 13 bases not matched to a gene; V was cut back by 0 bases and J by 6 bases. This CDR3 comprises 17 residues. Germline-derived CDR1 and CDR2 are LGHDT and YNNKEL (reference sequence). The DNA for the CDR3 is TGTGCCAGCAGCCAAGAACTAGCGGTTCGCGCCTTGGCCGAGCAGTACTTC. Its protein is CASSQELAVRALAEQYF.

The V gene is TRBV7-2, the J gene TRBJ1-2, with 8 bases fitting TRBD1. CDR1 and CDR2 from the germline V gene are SGHTA and FQGNSA. The V gene end was trimmed by 4 bases and the J gene end by 2 bases; junction bases not matched to a gene: 6. The CDR3 is 15 amino acids. CDR3: CASSSQGAPNYGYTF. The CDR3 DNA follows: TGTGCCAGCAGCTCCCAGGGGGCGCCGAACTATGGCTACACCTTC.

The J gene is TRBJ1-3, the V gene TRBV7-3; D gene uncertain. The length of the CDR3 is 13 residues. In germline, CDR1 is SGHTA, CDR2 FQGTGA. V lost 2 bases and J 4 bases, leaving 6 bases between the germline ends. CDR3 DNA sequence: TGTGCCAGCAGCTTATCCCTCGGAAACACCATATATTTT. This codes for CASSLSLGNTIYF. Together with reference TRBV7-3 and TRBJ1-3, the CDR3 gives the full variable domain: GAGVSQTPSNKVTEKGKYVELRCDPISGHTALYWYRQSLGQGPEFLIYFQGTGAADDSGLPNDRFFAVRPEGSVSTLKIQRTERGDSAVYLCASSLSLGNTIYFGEGSWLTVV.

The chain carries TRBV9 and TRBJ2-7; a possible D gene is TRBD2 (6 bases). The germline gives CDR1 SGDLS, CDR2 YYNGEE. Between the trimmed V and J ends, which lost 0 bases and 0 bases, there was a span of 10 bases. The length of the CDR3 is 15 residues. CDR3 coding DNA: TGTGCCAGCAGCGTAGGCGGCGGGAACTCCTACGAGCAGTACTTC. It is translated as CASSVGGGNSYEQYF.

The gene calls are TRBV2 and TRBJ2-2; D not resolved. Deletions cut 5 bases from V and 6 bases from J, with 7 bases between. From germline, CDR1 is SNHLY and CDR2 FYNNEI. The CDR3 totals 12 residues. CDR3 protein: CASSFASGELFF. DNA for the CDR3: TGTGCCAGCAGTTTCGCGTCCGGGGAGCTGTTTTTT.

The V and J genes are TRBV28 and TRBJ2-1; TRBD1 is a possible D gene (6 bases). The CDR3 contains 16 residues. Germline assignment: CDR1 MDHEN and CDR2 SYDVKM. With 5 bases removed from V and 2 bases from J, the gap between germline ends came to 16 bases. CDR3: CASSANTGSAYNEQFF. The CDR3 nucleotides are TGTGCCAGCAGTGCCAACACAGGGTCCGCCTACAATGAGCAGTTCTTC.

The chain uses TRBV11-2 and TRBJ2-7; 9 nucleotides agree with TRBD2. Germline assignment: CDR1 SGHAT and CDR2 FQNNGV. The J segment lost 6 bases and the V segment lost 2 bases, leaving 8 bases of the junction unmatched. This CDR3 is built from 15 residues. Here the CDR3 reads CASSLIRGRASEQYF. The CDR3 DNA follows: TGTGCCAGCAGCTTAATCCGCGGGAGGGCCTCCGAGCAGTACTTC.

The chain is built from TRBV6-5 and TRBJ2-5, with 9 bases lining up with TRBD1. This CDR3 is built from 15 residues. Germline CDR1 is MNHEY and CDR2 is SVGAGI. After removal of 4 bases from V and 4 bases from J, the junction contained 7 bases not matched to a gene. CDR3 region: CASSFNRGLGETQYF. CDR3 DNA: TGTGCCAGCAGTTTCAACAGGGGGCTTGGAGAGACCCAGTACTTC.

This clone was seen more than once but under ten times. The chain combines TRBV5-1 with TRBJ1-4; 10 bases line up with TRBD1. The CDR3 contains 15 residues. V shed 4 bases and J 8 bases; nucleotides not matched to a gene: 8. Germline V gene data show CDR1 as SGHRS and CDR2 as YFSETQ. The CDR3 bases are TGCGCCAGCAGCGCCCACGAGACAGGGGGCGAAAAACTGTTTTTT. Translation gives CASSAHETGGEKLFF.

The V gene is TRBV7-8, the J gene TRBJ2-7; no definite D call. Germline assignment: CDR1 SGHVS and CDR2 FQNEAQ. V was pared by 5 bases and J by 5 bases, with 7 bases between. The CDR3 loop spans 11 amino acids. CDR3 in DNA: TGTGCCAGCAGCCCCCAGGACGAGCAGTACTTC. It specifies CASSPQDEQYF.

This clone was detected once. The chain joins TRBV19 to TRBJ1-5; 8 bases are a match to TRBD1. Germline V lookup: CDR1 LNHDA, CDR2 SQIVND (reference sequence). The length of the CDR3 is 14 residues. J was trimmed by 5 bases and V by 7 bases; bases with no gene match: 7. The CDR3 here is CASTEQGGYQPQHF. The CDR3 nucleotides read TGTGCCAGTACAGAACAGGGGGGATATCAGCCCCAGCATTTT.

The chain joins TRBV3-1 (or the pseudogene TRBV3-2) to TRBJ1-2; 7 bases line up with TRBD1. V gave up 1 base and J gave up 4 bases; unmatched junction bases: 6. The CDR3 totals 15 residues. Germline CDR1 and CDR2: LGHDT and YNNKEL (reference sequence). The CDR3 DNA is TGTGCCAGCAGCCAAGGGTCTGCAGGGGGCTATGGCTACACCTTC. It is translated as CASSQGSAGGYGYTF.

The chain couples TRBV5-6 to TRBJ1-4, with D possibly being TRBD1 (5 bases). With 5 bases removed from V and 5 bases from J, the gap between germline ends came to 13 bases. Germline CDR1 is SGHDT and CDR2 is YYEEEE. This CDR3 region has 14 residues. CDR3 sequence (DNA): TGTGCCAGCAGTAACCCCCAGGGAAATGAAAAACTGTTTTTT. Residues: CASSNPQGNEKLFF.

The rearrangement joins TRBV24-1 to TRBJ2-5, with D possibly TRBD1 on 5 matching bases. The CDR3 sequence is 14 residues long. V dropped 4 bases and J dropped 4 bases, with 12 bases sitting between them. Germline V gene sequence: CDR1 KGHDR, CDR2 SFDVKD. For the CDR3, the DNA is TGTGCCACCAGTGACTCCGACAGTTTAGAGACCCAGTACTTC. Its translation: CATSDSDSLETQYF.

V is TRBV5-1 and J is TRBJ2-2; 12 bases fit TRBD2. Germline CDR1 is SGHRS and CDR2 is YFSETQ. The CDR3 is 15 amino acids. V lost 3 bases, J lost 5 bases, and 2 bases stayed unmatched. As DNA, the CDR3 is TGCGCCAGCAGCTACACTAGCGGGAGGACCGGGGAGCTGTTTTTT. Translation gives CASSYTSGRTGELFF.

This chain links TRBV27 with TRBJ2-3; 8 bases line up with TRBD1. V trimming: 6 bases; J trimming: 1 base; junction bases outside the gene matches: 6. The CDR3 totals 15 residues. Germline V gives CDR1 MNHEY, CDR2 SMNVEV (reference sequence). The CDR3 DNA sequence: TGTGCCAGCAGAGGGGCGGGACAGGGCACAGATACGCAGTATTTT. Translated: CASRGAGQGTDTQYF.

Worth noting for this clone: Mismatch with germline at one junction end may stem from a read error. The V call is TRBV7-9, the J call TRBJ2-7; 8 bases map to TRBD1. This CDR3 is 15 amino acids long. Germline V gives CDR1 SEHNR, CDR2 FQNEAQ (reference sequence). The CDR3 reads CASSLGQGPFYEQYF. The CDR3 bases are TGTGCCAGCAGTTTAGGACAGGGACCTTTCTACGAGCAGTACTTC.

The chain uses TRBV6-4 and TRBJ2-2; possibly TRBD2 for D (5 bases). CDR3 length equals 12 residues. V lost 8 bases and J 6 bases, leaving 10 bases between the germline ends. Germline CDR1 reads MRHNA; CDR2 reads SNTAGT. This CDR3 reads CASSTGSGELFF. DNA for the CDR3: TGTGCCAGCTCCACGGGATCCGGGGAGCTGTTTTTT.

V usage is TRBV14 and J usage is TRBJ1-3, with D possibly TRBD1 on 5 matching bases. Germline V gene lookup returns CDR1 SGHDN and CDR2 FVKESK. The V end lost 9 bases, the J end lost 0 bases, and 9 bases lay between the germline ends. This CDR3 region has 13 residues. The CDR3 loop reads CASGHGSGNTIYF. DNA for the CDR3: TGTGCCAGTGGACACGGCTCTGGAAACACCATATATTTT.

CDR3 protein: CASSSPGLAVYEQYF. In DNA, the CDR3 is TGTGCCAGCAGTTCTCCGGGACTAGCGGTCTACGAGCAGTACTTC. The rearrangement links TRBV6-5 to TRBJ2-7; 11 bases fit TRBD2. CDR1 and CDR2 (germline): MNHEY, SVGAGI. Germline trimming cut 4 bases from V and 3 bases from J; bases unmatched to any gene: 5. This CDR3 is 15 amino acids long.